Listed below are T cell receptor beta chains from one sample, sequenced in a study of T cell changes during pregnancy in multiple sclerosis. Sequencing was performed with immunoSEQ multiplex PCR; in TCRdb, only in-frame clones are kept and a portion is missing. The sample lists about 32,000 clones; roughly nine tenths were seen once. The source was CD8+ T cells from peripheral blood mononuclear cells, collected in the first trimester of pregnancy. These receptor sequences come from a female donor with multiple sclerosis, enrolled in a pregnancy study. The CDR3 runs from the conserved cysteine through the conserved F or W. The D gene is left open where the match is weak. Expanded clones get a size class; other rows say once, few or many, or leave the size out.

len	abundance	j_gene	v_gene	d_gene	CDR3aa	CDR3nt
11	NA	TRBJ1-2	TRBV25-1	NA	CASRTASGYTF	TGTGCCAGCAGGACAGCGAGTGGCTACACCTTC
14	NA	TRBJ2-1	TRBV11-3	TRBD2	CASSVAGAYNEQFF	TGTGCCAGCAGCGTAGCGGGAGCCTACAATGAGCAGTTCTTC
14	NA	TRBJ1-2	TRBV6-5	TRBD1	CASSLQGAQSGYTF	TGTGCCAGCAGTTTGCAGGGGGCGCAGAGTGGCTACACCTTC
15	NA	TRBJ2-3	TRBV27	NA	CASSLKKILADTQYF	TGTGCCAGCAGTTTAAAGAAGATCTTAGCAGATACGCAGTATTTT
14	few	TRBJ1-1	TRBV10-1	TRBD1	CASSESYRGPEAFF	TGCGCCAGCAGTGAGTCCTACAGGGGCCCTGAAGCTTTCTTT
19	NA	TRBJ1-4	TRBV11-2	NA	CASSLINEGWLYMGEKLFF	TGTGCCAGCAGCTTAATAAACGAGGGATGGTTGTATATGGGTGAAAAACTGTTTTTT
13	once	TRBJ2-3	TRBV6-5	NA	CASSFGATDTQYF	TGTGCCAGCAGTTTTGGGGCCACAGATACGCAGTATTTT
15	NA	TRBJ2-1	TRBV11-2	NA	CASSLETGFYNEQFF	TGTGCCAGCAGCTTAGAAACAGGGTTCTACAATGAGCAGTTCTTC
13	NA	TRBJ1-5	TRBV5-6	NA	CASSFGGGQPQHF	TGTGCCAGCAGCTTTGGGGGGGGTCAGCCCCAGCATTTT
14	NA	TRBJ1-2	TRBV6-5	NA	CASRAETASGGYTF	TGTGCCAGCAGAGCAGAGACAGCTTCGGGTGGCTACACCTTC
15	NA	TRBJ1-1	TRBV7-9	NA	CASSPFGRQNTEAFF	TGTGCCAGCAGCCCGTTCGGCAGACAGAACACTGAAGCTTTCTTT
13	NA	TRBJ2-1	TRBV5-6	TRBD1	CASSIGTAGEQFF	TGTGCCAGCAGCATAGGGACAGCTGGTGAGCAGTTCTTC
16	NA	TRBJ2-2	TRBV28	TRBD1	CASSLWQGEGTGELFF	TGTGCCAGCAGTTTATGGCAGGGGGAAGGTACCGGGGAGCTGTTTTTT
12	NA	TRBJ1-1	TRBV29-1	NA	CSGRGGVEEAFF	TGCAGCGGCCGCGGAGGTGTCGAGGAAGCTTTCTTT
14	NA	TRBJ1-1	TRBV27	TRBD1	CASSLRQGGTEAFF	TGTGCCAGCAGTTTAAGACAGGGGGGAACTGAAGCTTTCTTT
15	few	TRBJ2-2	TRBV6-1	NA	CASSDIQGATGELFF	TGTGCCAGCAGTGATATACAGGGAGCGACCGGGGAGCTGTTTTTT
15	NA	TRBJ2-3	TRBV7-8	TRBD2	CASSTRELRTDTQYF	TGTGCCAGCAGCACGCGGGAGCTACGCACAGATACGCAGTATTTT
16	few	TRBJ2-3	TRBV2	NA	CASSGFRVLSTDTQYF	TGTGCCAGCAGTGGATTCCGGGTTCTTAGCACAGATACGCAGTATTTT
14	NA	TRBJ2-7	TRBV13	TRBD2	CASSPGLALYEQYF	TGTGCCAGCAGCCCGGGACTAGCCCTCTACGAGCAGTACTTC
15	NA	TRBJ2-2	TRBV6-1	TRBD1	CASSNPGGYTGELFF	TGTGCCAGCAGTAACCCAGGGGGCTACACCGGGGAGCTGTTTTTT
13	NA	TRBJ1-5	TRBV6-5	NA	CASRDRDNQPQHF	TGTGCCAGCAGGGACAGAGACAATCAGCCCCAGCATTTT
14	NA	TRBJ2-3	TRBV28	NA	CAAPPGRGTDTQYF	TGTGCCGCCCCACCCGGGCGGGGCACAGATACGCAGTATTTT
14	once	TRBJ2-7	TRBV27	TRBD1	CASSPGQVTYEQYF	TGTGCCAGCAGCCCTGGACAGGTAACCTACGAGCAGTACTTC
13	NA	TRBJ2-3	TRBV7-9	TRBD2	CASSDGTSDTQYF	TGTGCCAGCAGCGACGGGACTAGTGATACGCAGTATTTT
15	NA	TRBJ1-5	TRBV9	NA	CASSDGRGVYQPQHF	TGTGCCAGCAGCGACGGGAGAGGTGTCTATCAGCCCCAGCATTTT
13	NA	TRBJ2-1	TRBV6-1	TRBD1	CASNDRGWGEQFF	TGTGCCAGCAACGACAGGGGTTGGGGTGAGCAGTTCTTC
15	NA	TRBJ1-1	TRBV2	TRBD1	CASSVPPGGSPEAFF	TGTGCCAGCAGTGTACCTCCAGGGGGCTCCCCTGAAGCTTTCTTT
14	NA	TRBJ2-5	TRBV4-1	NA	CASSPRLAQETQYF	TGCGCCAGCAGCCCACGACTCGCCCAAGAGACCCAGTACTTC
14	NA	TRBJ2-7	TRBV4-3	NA	CASSQDRGSYEQYF	TGCGCCAGCAGCCAAGACCGGGGTTCCTACGAGCAGTACTTC
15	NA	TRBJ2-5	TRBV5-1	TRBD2	CASSLGGRDVETQYF	TGCGCCAGCAGCTTGGGAGGGAGGGATGTTGAGACCCAGTACTTC
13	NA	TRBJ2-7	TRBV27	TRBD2	CASRSFAGDEQYF	TGTGCCAGCAGGTCTTTTGCGGGAGACGAGCAGTACTTC
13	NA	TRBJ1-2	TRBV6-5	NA	CASSYSTAGGYTF	TGTGCCAGCAGTTACTCGACAGCGGGGGGCTACACCTTC
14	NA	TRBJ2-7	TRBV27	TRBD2	CASSDRSGSHEQYF	TGTGCCAGCAGCGATCGAAGCGGGAGCCACGAGCAGTACTTC
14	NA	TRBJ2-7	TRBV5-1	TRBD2	CASRVGTSAREQYF	TGCGCCAGCAGAGTCGGGACTAGCGCCAGGGAGCAGTACTTC
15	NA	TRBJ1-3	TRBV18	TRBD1	CASSPGQAIGNTIYF	TGTGCCAGCTCACCAGGACAGGCCATTGGAAACACCATATATTTT
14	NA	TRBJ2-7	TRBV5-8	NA	CASSLPGESYEQYF	TGTGCCAGCAGCTTGCCAGGGGAGTCCTACGAGCAGTACTTC
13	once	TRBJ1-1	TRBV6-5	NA	CASSLTANTEAFF	TGTGCCAGCAGCCTCACAGCGAACACTGAAGCTTTCTTT
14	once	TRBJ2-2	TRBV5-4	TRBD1	CASSFMTGPGELFF	TGTGCCAGCAGCTTTATGACAGGGCCAGGGGAGCTGTTTTTT
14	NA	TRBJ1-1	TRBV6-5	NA	CASRWTAEGPEAFF	TGTGCCAGCAGATGGACAGCGGAAGGCCCTGAAGCTTTCTTT
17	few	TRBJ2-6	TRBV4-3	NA	CASSQLPQASGANVLTF	TGCGCCAGCAGCCAATTGCCACAGGCCTCTGGGGCCAACGTCCTGACTTTC
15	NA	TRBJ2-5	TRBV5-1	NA	CASSPVGGEGETQYF	TGCGCCAGCAGCCCAGTCGGGGGAGAGGGAGAGACCCAGTACTTC
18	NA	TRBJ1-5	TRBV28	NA	CASSLVDSWWGGYQPQHF	TGTGCCAGCAGTTTAGTGGATTCGTGGTGGGGGGGTTATCAGCCCCAGCATTTT
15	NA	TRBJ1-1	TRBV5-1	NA	CASSLLGAENTEAFF	TGCGCCAGCAGCTTGCTGGGGGCCGAGAACACTGAAGCTTTCTTT
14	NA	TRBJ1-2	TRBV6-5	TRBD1	CASSPQTGGHGYTF	TGTGCCAGCAGCCCCCAGACAGGGGGTCATGGCTACACCTTC
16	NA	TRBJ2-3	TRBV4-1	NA	CASSQEHRASTDTQYF	TGCGCCAGCAGCCAAGAGCACAGGGCGAGCACAGATACGCAGTATTTT
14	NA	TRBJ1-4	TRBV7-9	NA	CASSLVGLPEKLFF	TGTGCCAGCAGCTTAGTGGGACTGCCTGAAAAACTGTTTTTT
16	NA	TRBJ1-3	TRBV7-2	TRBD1	CASSYWGQQIGNTIYF	TGTGCCAGCAGCTACTGGGGACAGCAAATCGGAAACACCATATATTTT
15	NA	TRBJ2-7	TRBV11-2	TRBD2	CASSLVLGRAYEQYF	TGTGCCAGCAGCTTAGTACTGGGGAGGGCCTACGAGCAGTACTTC
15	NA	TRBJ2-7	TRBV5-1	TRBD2	CASSPRLAGTYEQYF	TGCGCCAGCAGCCCCCGACTAGCGGGAACCTACGAGCAGTACTTC
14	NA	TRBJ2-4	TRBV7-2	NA	CASSLEGRTDIQYF	TGTGCCAGCAGCTTAGAGGGGAGGACGGACATTCAGTACTTC
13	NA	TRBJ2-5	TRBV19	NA	CASSRSGRETQYF	TGTGCCAGTTCTCGATCCGGGAGAGAGACCCAGTACTTC
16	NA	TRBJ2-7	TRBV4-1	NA	CASSQEQGGTAYEQYF	TGCGCCAGCAGCCAAGAGCAGGGGGGCACGGCCTACGAGCAGTACTTC
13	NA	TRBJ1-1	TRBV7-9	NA	CASRRGMNTEAFF	TGTGCCAGCAGACGAGGTATGAACACTGAAGCTTTCTTT
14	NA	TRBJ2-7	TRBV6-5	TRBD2	CASSYGRELYEQYF	TGTGCCAGCAGTTACGGGCGGGAGCTTTACGAGCAGTACTTC
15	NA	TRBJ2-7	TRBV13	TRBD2	CASSSGTSGAKEQYF	TGTGCCAGCAGCTCCGGGACTAGCGGGGCTAAGGAGCAGTACTTC
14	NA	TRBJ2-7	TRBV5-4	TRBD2	CASSLGTTSYEQYF	TGTGCCAGCAGCTTAGGGACTACATCCTACGAGCAGTACTTC
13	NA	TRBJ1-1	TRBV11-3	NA	CASSLRGNTEAFF	TGTGCCAGCAGCTTACGGGGGAACACTGAAGCTTTCTTT
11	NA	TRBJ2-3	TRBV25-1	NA	CASTLGDTQYF	TGTGCCAGCACCCTAGGAGATACGCAGTATTTT
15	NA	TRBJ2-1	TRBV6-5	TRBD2	CASSSGGVLVNEQFF	TGTGCCAGCAGCTCGGGGGGGGTTCTGGTGAATGAGCAGTTCTTC